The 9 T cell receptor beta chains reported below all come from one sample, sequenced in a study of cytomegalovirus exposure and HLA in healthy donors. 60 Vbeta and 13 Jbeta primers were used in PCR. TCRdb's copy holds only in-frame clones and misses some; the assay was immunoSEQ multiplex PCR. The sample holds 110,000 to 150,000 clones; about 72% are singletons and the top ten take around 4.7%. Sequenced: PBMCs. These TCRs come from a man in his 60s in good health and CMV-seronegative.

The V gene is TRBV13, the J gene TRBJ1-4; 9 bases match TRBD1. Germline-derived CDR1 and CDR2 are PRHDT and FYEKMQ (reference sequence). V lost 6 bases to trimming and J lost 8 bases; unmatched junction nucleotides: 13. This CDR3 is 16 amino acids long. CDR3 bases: TGTGCCAGCAGTCGAAACTCCGGGACAGGGCGGGAAAAACTGTTTTTT. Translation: CASSRNSGTGREKLFF.

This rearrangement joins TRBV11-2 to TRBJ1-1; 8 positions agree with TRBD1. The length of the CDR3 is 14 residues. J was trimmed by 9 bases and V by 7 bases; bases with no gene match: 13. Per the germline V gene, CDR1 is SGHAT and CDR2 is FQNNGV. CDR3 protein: CASNRPGTGDKAFF. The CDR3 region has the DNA TGTGCCAGCAACCGGCCGGGGACAGGAGATAAAGCTTTCTTT.

For the CDR3, the DNA is TGTGCCAGCAGGGGACTCACGTCTGGGGCCAACGTCCTGACTTTC. This codes for CASRGLTSGANVLTF. V usage is TRBV6-5 and J usage is TRBJ2-6, with a possible D match to TRBD2 (6 bases). Germline-derived CDR1 and CDR2 are MNHEY and SVGAGI. The V gene lost 6 bases and the J gene lost 1 base, with 10 bases spanning the gap. This CDR3 is 15 amino acids long.

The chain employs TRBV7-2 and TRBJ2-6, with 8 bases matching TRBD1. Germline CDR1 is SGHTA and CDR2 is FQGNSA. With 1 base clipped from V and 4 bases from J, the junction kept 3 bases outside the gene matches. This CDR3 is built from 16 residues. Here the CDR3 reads CASSLEQGEGANVLTF. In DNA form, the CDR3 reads TGTGCCAGCAGCTTAGAACAGGGGGAAGGGGCCAACGTCCTGACTTTC.

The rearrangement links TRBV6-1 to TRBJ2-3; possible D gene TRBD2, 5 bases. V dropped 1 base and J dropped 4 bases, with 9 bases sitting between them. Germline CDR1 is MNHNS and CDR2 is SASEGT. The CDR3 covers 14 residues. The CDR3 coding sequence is TGTGCCAGCAGTGAAGTGGGAGTGGCAGATACGCAGTATTTT. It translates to CASSEVGVADTQYF.

The CDR3 sequence: CASSKQGARTYEQYF. CDR3 bases: TGTGCCAGCAGCAAACAGGGGGCCCGCACCTACGAGCAGTACTTC. The chain links TRBV13 to TRBJ2-7; 9 bases line up with TRBD1. Germline-derived CDR1 and CDR2 are PRHDT and FYEKMQ (reference sequence). This CDR3 comprises 15 residues. After removal of 5 bases from V and 2 bases from J, the junction contained 7 bases not matched to a gene.

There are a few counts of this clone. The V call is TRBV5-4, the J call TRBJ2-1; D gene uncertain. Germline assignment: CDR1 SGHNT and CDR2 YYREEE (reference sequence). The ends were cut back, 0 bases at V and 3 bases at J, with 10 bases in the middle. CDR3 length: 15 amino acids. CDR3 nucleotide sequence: TGTGCCAGCAGCTTGGATTCGGGTGTCTACAATGAGCAGTTCTTC. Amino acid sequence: CASSLDSGVYNEQFF. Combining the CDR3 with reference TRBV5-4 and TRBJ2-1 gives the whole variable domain ETGVTQSPTHLIKTRGQQVTLRCSSQSGHNTVSWYQQALGQGPQFIFQYYREEENGRGNFPPRFSGLQFPNYSSELNVNALELDDSALYLCASSLDSGVYNEQFFGPGTRLTVL.

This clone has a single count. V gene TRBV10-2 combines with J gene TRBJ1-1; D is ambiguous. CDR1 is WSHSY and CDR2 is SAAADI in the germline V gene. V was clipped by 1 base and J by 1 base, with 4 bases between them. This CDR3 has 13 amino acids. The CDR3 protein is CASSEFWNTEAFF. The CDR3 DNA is TGCGCCAGCAGTGAGTTCTGGAACACTGAAGCTTTCTTT.

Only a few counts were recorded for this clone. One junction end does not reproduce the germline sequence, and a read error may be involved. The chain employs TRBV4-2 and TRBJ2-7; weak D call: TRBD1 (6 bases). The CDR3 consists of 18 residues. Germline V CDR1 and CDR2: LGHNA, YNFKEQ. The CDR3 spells CAGSHPITGQGSSYEQYF. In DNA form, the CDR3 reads TGTGCCGGCAGCCACCCGATCACCGGTCAGGGGTCCTCCTACGAGCAGTACTTC.